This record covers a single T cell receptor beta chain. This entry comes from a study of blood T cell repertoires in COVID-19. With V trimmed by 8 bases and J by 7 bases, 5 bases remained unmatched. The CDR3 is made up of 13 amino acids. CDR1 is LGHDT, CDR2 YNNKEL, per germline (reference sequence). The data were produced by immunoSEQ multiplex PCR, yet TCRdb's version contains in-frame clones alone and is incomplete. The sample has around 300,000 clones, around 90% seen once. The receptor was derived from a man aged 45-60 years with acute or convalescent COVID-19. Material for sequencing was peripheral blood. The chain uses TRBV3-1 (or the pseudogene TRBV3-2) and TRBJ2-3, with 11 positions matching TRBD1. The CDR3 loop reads CASSRTGGNTQYF. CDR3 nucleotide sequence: TGTGCCAGCTCCCGGACAGGGGGCAATACGCAGTATTTT.